The 25 T cell receptor beta chains in this list originate from one sample, sequenced in a study of technical replicates of blood from a few donors. Using immunoSEQ multiplex PCR, the repertoire was profiled, and TCRdb retains in-frame clones only, with some absent. The sample holds about 100,000 clones; 95% are singletons and the top ten take around 0.21%. Sample: T cells isolated from PBMCs. These receptor sequences come from a human donor in good health.

The chain links TRBV30 to TRBJ1-1; D is undetermined. V was clipped by 8 bases and J by 3 bases, with 10 bases between them. The CDR3 totals 11 residues. CDR1 GTSNPN and CDR2 SVGIG come from the germline V gene (reference sequence). CDR3 amino acids: CALSRDTEAFF. In nucleotides, the CDR3 is TGTGCCCTATCGAGGGACACTGAAGCTTTCTTT.

The J gene is TRBJ1-1, the V gene TRBV4-1; a weak D match, TRBD1 (5 bases). Germline V lookup: CDR1 MGHRA, CDR2 YSYEKL. This CDR3 is built from 16 residues. Trimming removed 4 bases from V and 2 bases from J, with 17 bases in between. The DNA for the CDR3 is TGCGCCAGCAGCCGGGGCCGGGCAGCTACTAACACTGAAGCTTTCTTT. It specifies CASSRGRAATNTEAFF.

The chain couples TRBV7-2 to TRBJ2-4, with TRBD2 as a possible D gene (7 bases). With 4 bases removed from V and 8 bases from J, the gap between germline ends came to 21 bases. Germline V gene sequence: CDR1 SGHTA, CDR2 FQGNSA. This CDR3 region has 16 residues. DNA for the CDR3: TGTGCCAGCAGCTCCACGGAGGGGGGGGACCGTTACATTCAGTACTTC. Translated: CASSSTEGGDRYIQYF.

The chain carries TRBV4-1 and TRBJ2-7; 8 bases line up with TRBD2. The CDR3 sequence is 15 residues long. The trim removed 2 bases at V and 2 bases at J, leaving 5 bases unmatched. Germline CDR1 and CDR2: MGHRA and YSYEKL. CDR3 sequence reads: CASSQSSGPTYEQYF. The DNA of the CDR3 is TGCGCCAGCAGCCAATCTAGCGGGCCCACCTACGAGCAGTACTTC.

J is TRBJ2-2 and V is TRBV19, with a weak D call TRBD1 (6 bases). This CDR3 has 13 residues. Germline lookup yields CDR1 LNHDA and CDR2 SQIVND (reference sequence). The V gene lost 4 bases and the J gene lost 5 bases, with 8 bases spanning the gap. CDR3 in amino acids: CASSTGQTGELFF. CDR3 DNA: TGTGCCAGTAGTACCGGACAGACCGGGGAGCTGTTTTTT. The full variable domain, completed using reference TRBV19 and TRBJ2-2, is DGGITQSPKYLFRKEGQNVTLSCEQNLNHDAMYWYRQDPGQGLRLIYYSQIVNDFQKGDIAEGYSVSREKKESFPLTVTSAQKNPTAFYLCASSTGQTGELFFGEGSRLTVL.

The chain employs TRBV10-3 and TRBJ1-2; D remains ambiguous. From germline, CDR1 is ENHRY and CDR2 SYGVKD. V was clipped by 0 bases and J by 7 bases, with 15 bases between them. The CDR3 consists of 15 residues. CDR3 coding DNA: TGTGCCATCAGTGAGTCGGTTGGCAGGTTGTCTGGCTACACCTTC. Translated: CAISESVGRLSGYTF.

This chain uses TRBV6-5 with TRBJ1-3, with no clear D. The germline V gene has CDR1 MNHEY and CDR2 SVGAGI. The CDR3 is made up of 15 amino acids. The V end lost 6 bases, the J end lost 0 bases, and 12 bases lay between the germline ends. CDR3 loop: CASRGVGSSGNTIYF. DNA of the CDR3: TGTGCCAGCAGGGGAGTCGGAAGCTCTGGAAACACCATATATTTT.

This chain joins TRBV9 and TRBJ2-5, with D possibly matching TRBD2 (6 bases). The CDR3 sequence is 15 residues long. From germline, CDR1 is SGDLS and CDR2 YYNGEE. The V end was cut by 0 bases, the J end by 5 bases, with 14 bases between. The CDR3 region is CASSVGNIAGETQYF. In DNA form, the CDR3 reads TGTGCCAGCAGCGTAGGGAACATCGCGGGGGAGACCCAGTACTTC.

This chain connects TRBV4-1 to TRBJ1-2; the D is unclear. CDR1 is MGHRA, CDR2 YSYEKL, per germline. CDR3 size: 15 residues. With 0 bases removed from V and 8 bases from J, the gap between germline ends came to 16 bases. The CDR3 DNA reads as TGCGCCAGCAGCCAAGATCCTGCCGGGGTGAAAGGCTACACCTTC. Residues: CASSQDPAGVKGYTF.

The rearrangement links TRBV11-3 to TRBJ2-1, with 7 nucleotides matching TRBD1. From germline, CDR1 is SGHNT and CDR2 YENEEA. The V segment lost 8 bases and the J segment 5 bases; nucleotides outside the gene matches: 6. There are 13 residues in the CDR3. The CDR3 reads CASRPGGDNEQFF. The CDR3, as DNA: TGTGCCAGCCGACCAGGGGGTGACAATGAGCAGTTCTTC. Drawing the rest from reference TRBV11-3 and TRBJ2-1, the complete variable domain is EAGVVQSPRYKIIEKKQPVAFWCNPISGHNTLYWYLQNLGQGPELLIRYENEEAVDDSQLPKDRFSAERLKGVDSTLKIQPAELGDSAVYLCASRPGGDNEQFFGPGTRLTVL.

The J gene is TRBJ2-1, the V gene TRBV9; 11 nucleotides match TRBD2. Germline CDR1 and CDR2: SGDLS and YYNGEE. The CDR3 is made up of 16 amino acids. The V gene end was trimmed by 0 bases and the J gene end by 4 bases; junction bases not matched to a gene: 3. Written as DNA, the CDR3 is TGTGCCAGCAGCGTAGCTGTAGCGGGAGGGTACAATGAGCAGTTCTTC. Its protein is CASSVAVAGGYNEQFF.

The chain has TRBV19 and TRBJ1-3; TRBD1 aligns across 7 bases. Germline V gene sequence: CDR1 LNHDA, CDR2 SQIVND (reference sequence). The CDR3 contains 15 residues. Germline trimming cut 3 bases from V and 0 bases from J; bases unmatched to any gene: 2. Here the CDR3 reads CASSIGTDSGNTIYF. As DNA, the CDR3 is TGTGCCAGTAGTATCGGGACAGACTCTGGAAACACCATATATTTT.

The chain uses TRBV5-6 and TRBJ2-3, with 10 bases aligning to TRBD2. J lost 6 bases, V lost 3 bases, and 16 bases had no gene match. Germline values: CDR1 SGHDT, CDR2 YYEEEE. The CDR3 consists of 18 residues. CDR3 loop: CASSSTLRTSGGGDTQYF. CDR3 sequence (DNA): TGTGCCAGCAGCTCTACCCTCCGGACTAGCGGTGGGGGGGATACGCAGTATTTT.

This chain links TRBV15 with TRBJ1-2, with 9 bases that match TRBD1. V shed 3 bases and J 3 bases; nucleotides not matched to a gene: 2. The CDR3 loop spans 14 amino acids. Looked up from germline, CDR1 is LNHNV and CDR2 is YYDKDF (reference sequence). The CDR3 sequence is CATSRGQGDYGYTF. The DNA for the CDR3 is TGTGCCACCAGCAGGGGACAGGGCGACTATGGCTACACCTTC.

This chain joins TRBV5-1 and TRBJ1-2; weak D call: TRBD1 (5 bases). The CDR3 covers 15 residues. Germline-derived CDR1 and CDR2 are SGHRS and YFSETQ. The V and J ends lost 0 bases and 5 bases respectively, with 14 bases between them. The CDR3, as DNA: TGCGCCAGCAGCTTGGCGGGGGACCTCCTTTATGGCTACACCTTC. Amino acids: CASSLAGDLLYGYTF.

This chain connects TRBV18 to TRBJ2-5; TRBD2 is a possible D gene (6 bases). V lost 3 bases and J lost 5, with 16 bases in between. Germline V gene lookup returns CDR1 KGHSH and CDR2 LQKENI. The CDR3 totals 15 residues. CDR3 coding DNA: TGTGCCAGCTCACCCCGATCGGGCGGGGAGGAGACCCAGTACTTC. As protein: CASSPRSGGEETQYF. Full variable domain (missing parts from reference TRBV18 and TRBJ2-5): NAGVMQNPRHLVRRRGQEARLRCSPMKGHSHVYWYRQLPEEGLKFMVYLQKENIIDESGMPKERFSAEFPKEGPSILRIQQVVRGDSAAYFCASSPRSGGEETQYFGPGTRLLVL.

The V gene is TRBV28, the J gene TRBJ2-1, with 11 bases lining up with TRBD2. Germline values: CDR1 MDHEN, CDR2 SYDVKM. CDR3 length equals 16 residues. V lost 2 bases, J lost 3 bases, and 3 bases stayed unmatched. As DNA, the CDR3 is TGTGCCAGCAGTTTACGAACTAGCGGGAGCTACAATGAGCAGTTCTTC. This sequence encodes CASSLRTSGSYNEQFF.

The chain has TRBV5-6 and TRBJ1-2, with 9 bases fitting TRBD1. Germline-derived CDR1 and CDR2 are SGHDT and YYEEEE. The CDR3 runs 14 residues. The ends lost 5 bases at V and 3 bases at J; junction bases unmatched: 5. CDR3 in DNA: TGTGCCAGCAGGCGGGGACAGGGCGACTATGGCTACACCTTC. Amino acid sequence: CASRRGQGDYGYTF. Drawing the rest from reference TRBV5-6 and TRBJ1-2, the complete variable domain is DAGVTQSPTHLIKTRGQQVTLRCSPKSGHDTVSWYQQALGQGPQFIFQYYEEEERQRGNFPDRFSGHQFPNYSSELNVNALLLGDSALYLCASRRGQGDYGYTFGSGTRLTVV.

This sequence joins TRBV6-1 and TRBJ2-7; TRBD2 aligns across 10 bases. The J segment lost 0 bases and the V segment lost 6 bases, leaving 5 bases of the junction unmatched. Looked up from germline, CDR1 is MNHNS and CDR2 is SASEGT. This CDR3 is 15 amino acids long. The CDR3 sequence: CASSTSGGVSYEQYF. The CDR3, as DNA: TGTGCCAGCAGCACAAGCGGGGGGGTCTCCTACGAGCAGTACTTC.

The V and J genes are TRBV19 and TRBJ1-1; D is undetermined. CDR1 is LNHDA, CDR2 SQIVND, per germline (reference sequence). Trimming left V 6 bases short and J 3 bases short, with 14 bases between. The CDR3 contains 14 residues. The CDR3 loop is CASSRHEEDTEAFF. In nucleotides, the CDR3 is TGTGCCAGTAGCCGTCACGAGGAGGACACTGAAGCTTTCTTT.

The CDR3 nucleotides are TGTGCCAGCAGCTTGGAGTCGTGGAGGGGTATGGACACTGAAGCTTTCTTT. Protein sequence: CASSLESWRGMDTEAFF. The J gene is TRBJ1-1, the V gene TRBV5-5; D is perhaps TRBD1 (5 bases). Trimming shortened V by 0 bases and J by 3 bases, and 18 bases separated the two germline ends. The CDR3 totals 17 residues. The germline V gene has CDR1 SGHKS and CDR2 YYEKEE (reference sequence).

V is TRBV5-4 and J is TRBJ1-5, with D perhaps TRBD1 (6 bases). CDR1 is SGHNT, CDR2 YYREEE, per germline (reference sequence). There are 14 residues in the CDR3. The V gene lost 4 bases and the J gene lost 7 bases, with 15 bases spanning the gap. The CDR3 DNA sequence: TGTGCCAGCAGCCTACAGGGCAGGGGACAGCCCCAGCATTTT. This sequence encodes CASSLQGRGQPQHF.

The V call is TRBV4-1, the J call TRBJ2-3; 13 nucleotides align to TRBD2. V lost 4 bases to trimming and J lost 8 bases; unmatched junction nucleotides: 9. The length of the CDR3 is 16 residues. Germline V gives CDR1 MGHRA, CDR2 YSYEKL. This CDR3 is CASSPLTSGRVVTQYF. CDR3 DNA sequence: TGCGCCAGCAGCCCATTAACTAGCGGGAGGGTGGTTACGCAGTATTTT.

The chain links TRBV25-1 to TRBJ2-5; 11 nucleotides align to TRBD2. The germline CDR1 and CDR2 sequences are MGHDK and SYGVNS. There are 15 residues in the CDR3. The trim removed 5 bases at V and 4 bases at J, leaving 6 bases unmatched. CDR3 coding DNA: TGTGCCAGCAGTATTAGCGGGAGGGCCGGAGAGACCCAGTACTTC. Translation: CASSISGRAGETQYF. Together with reference TRBV25-1 and TRBJ2-5, the CDR3 gives the full variable domain: EADIYQTPRYLVIGTGKKITLECSQTMGHDKMYWYQQDPGMELHLIHYSYGVNSTEKGDLSSESTVSRIRTEHFPLTLESARPSHTSQYLCASSISGRAGETQYFGPGTRLLVL.

The chain is built from TRBV5-1 and TRBJ1-6; no firm D call. The V and J ends lost 0 bases and 6 bases respectively, with 7 bases between them. This CDR3 comprises 14 residues. Germline CDR1 is SGHRS and CDR2 is YFSETQ. CDR3 sequence: CASSLDFFNSPLHF. Written as DNA, the CDR3 is TGCGCCAGCAGCTTGGACTTCTTTAATTCACCCCTCCACTTT.